This entry features one TCR beta chain sequence. These data originate in a study of blood T cell repertoires in COVID-19. Method: immunoSEQ multiplex PCR; TCRdb's copy keeps in-frame clones and lacks some. Found here are some 150,000 clones, roughly 87% of them singletons; the top ten hold more than 0.8%. In germline, CDR1 is WNHNN, CDR2 SYGVQD (reference sequence). The CDR3 is 16 residues long. The V gene end was trimmed by 6 bases and the J gene end by 5 bases; junction bases not matched to a gene: 6. The genes are TRBV10-1 and TRBJ2-3; TRBD2 agrees at 15 bases. The receptor's source is a woman in her forties or fifties with acute or convalescent COVID-19. Material: peripheral blood. DNA for the CDR3: TGCGCCAGCAGAGGGGGACTAGCGGGAGGTGAAGATACGCAGTATTTT. It codes for CASRGGLAGGEDTQYF.